This T cell receptor (beta chain) was recovered during a study of blood T cell repertoires in COVID-19 (TCRdb year 2020). Regarding the research as a whole: The collaborator samples originated in the United States, Italy and Spain and spanned the acute and convalescent phases of COVID-19. Nearly every sample came with metadata listing a de-identified subject ID, COVID-19 status, age in years and sex. The samples were drawn from two sources: the first 160 participants of the ongoing ImmuneRACE study, and 1,200 or so subjects contributed by 6 global collaborators. The prospective study material was composed of cDNA or gDNA derived from T cells, B-cell-depleted T cells, or PBMCs. A freely available public database, intended as a resource for researchers studying the immune response to SARS-CoV-2, is where the repertoires were released. The dataset comprised deeply sampled blood TCRbeta repertoires from subjects exposed to, actively infected with, or recovered from COVID-19. Where HLA class I and class II types were available, the types were taken from metadata supplied by the sample provider, not from assay-based typing.

Via the germline V gene (reference sequence), CDR1 is LNHDA and CDR2 SQIVND. Spanning cysteine to phenylalanine, the CDR3 consists of 14 amino acids. The sequence is cut down to CDR3 DNA, 42 bases in frame from base 1. V is shortened by 10 bases, J by 3 bases, and the region joining them spans 15 bases. Study-wide conclusions, independent of this receptor: Clinical and demographic metadata were provided uncurated, with the amount varying by source and participant.

Worth noting for this clone: Its antigen is not yet known. No much larger clone exists at a distance of one base, and base qualities are not known.

In the prospective study, participants were roughly 18 to 90 years old, resided in about 25 geographic areas of the United States, and were enrolled through a virtual design. Cohort assignment in the prospective study relied on participant-reported clinical history from a screening survey and a study questionnaire. ImmuneRACE Cohort 3 recovered participants were defined by two consecutive negative NP/OP PCR tests, healthcare professional clearance, or symptom resolution. In the prospective study, whole blood, serum and a nasopharyngeal or oropharyngeal swab were collected from each participant by mobile phlebotomists. Over a 2-month period, participants in the prospective study had the option of providing additional blood draws and questionnaires. Before DNA extraction, blood samples from the prospective study were shipped at room temperature or frozen. TCRbeta CDR3 regions were amplified from genomic DNA using the immunoSEQ Assay, a bias-controlled multiplex PCR. The authors' pipeline ran thus. The number of nucleated cells in each sample was estimated by amplification of reference gene primers within the assay. To quantify the absolute abundance of each unique TCRbeta CDR3 rearrangement, sequence reads were collapsed and filtered. For each sample, productive Simpson clonality was calculated by taking the square root of Simpson's diversity index across productive rearrangements. TCRdb obtained this table from immuneACCESS and retained in-frame rearrangements with V and J assigned. These tables miss some clones; where compared with another copy, unresolved V genes account for less than half of the shortfall, and the remainder is unexplained. The DNA gave D and trimming, while V, J and clone size come from that table. The sample contains about 300,000 clones, about nine tenths of them found a single time. About 10% of the sample is held by the ten biggest clonotypes.

The origin of this receptor is a woman younger than 35 who had recovered from COVID-19. Sequencing was carried out using PBMCs or T cells enriched from blood (not recorded which). The chain is assembled from TRBV19 and TRBJ2-2, and TRBD2 may be the D gene, going by 7 matching bases. CDR3 protein: CATTGGWDTGELFF. Read as DNA, the sequence is TGTGCCACTACGGGGGGCTGGGACACCGGGGAGCTGTTTTTT.